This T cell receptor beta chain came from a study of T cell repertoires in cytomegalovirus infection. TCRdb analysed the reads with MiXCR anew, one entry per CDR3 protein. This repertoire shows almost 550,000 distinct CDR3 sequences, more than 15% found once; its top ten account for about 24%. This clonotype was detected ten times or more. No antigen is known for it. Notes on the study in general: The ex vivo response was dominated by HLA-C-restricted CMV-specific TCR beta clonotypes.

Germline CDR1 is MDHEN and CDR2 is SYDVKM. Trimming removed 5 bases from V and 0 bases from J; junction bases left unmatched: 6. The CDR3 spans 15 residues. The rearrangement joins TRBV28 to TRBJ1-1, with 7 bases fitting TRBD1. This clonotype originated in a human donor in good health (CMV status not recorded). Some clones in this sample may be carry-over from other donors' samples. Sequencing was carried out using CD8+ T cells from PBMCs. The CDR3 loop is CASSNRGQLNTEAFF. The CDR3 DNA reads TGTGCCAGCAGTAACCGGGGACAGTTGAACACTGAAGCTTTCTTT.